These T cell receptor beta chains were read from a single sample in a study of CD8+ T cells in alopecia areata. TCRdb's table, derived via immunoSEQ multiplex PCR, lists solely in-frame clones and lacks some. This table has 180,000 or so clones, 67% appearing once. Specimen: CD8+ T cells sorted from blood, collected at week 0. The receptor source for this set is a human donor with alopecia areata. The CDR3 runs from the conserved cysteine through the conserved F or W. The order of the fields is J gene, V gene, clone size, D gene, CDR3 protein, CDR3 DNA. The D gene is left open where the match is weak. Only some rows state a clone size, as once, few, many or a class for expanded clones.

J gene: TRBJ2-1
V gene: TRBV15
clone size: NA
D gene: NA
CDR3 protein: CATGPTGNEQFF
CDR3 DNA: TGTGCCACCGGACCTACCGGCAATGAGCAGTTCTTC

J gene: TRBJ1-4
V gene: TRBV2
clone size: NA
D gene: NA
CDR3 protein: CASSQGQSRQGNEKLFF
CDR3 DNA: TGTGCCAGCAGCCAAGGACAGTCTCGTCAGGGGAATGAAAAACTGTTTTTT

J gene: TRBJ2-3
V gene: TRBV5-1
clone size: few
D gene: NA
CDR3 protein: CASSLTSADTQYF
CDR3 DNA: TGCGCCAGCAGCTTAACATCCGCAGATACGCAGTATTTT

J gene: TRBJ2-3
V gene: TRBV9
clone size: few
D gene: TRBD2
CDR3 protein: CASSVSGGVTDTQYF
CDR3 DNA: TGTGCCAGCAGCGTTAGCGGGGGGGTCACAGATACGCAGTATTTT

J gene: TRBJ2-7
V gene: TRBV7-8
clone size: NA
D gene: TRBD1
CDR3 protein: CASSFGTGLEQYF
CDR3 DNA: TGTGCCAGCAGCTTCGGGACAGGCCTCGAGCAGTACTTC

J gene: TRBJ1-1
V gene: TRBV30
clone size: NA
D gene: NA
CDR3 protein: CAWRRDLEAFF
CDR3 DNA: TGTGCCTGGAGGAGGGACCTTGAAGCTTTCTTT

J gene: TRBJ2-1
V gene: TRBV18
clone size: NA
D gene: NA
CDR3 protein: CASSPTVYETRGSYNEQFF
CDR3 DNA: TGTGCCAGCTCACCAACCGTATATGAAACGAGGGGCTCCTACAATGAGCAGTTCTTC

J gene: TRBJ1-6
V gene: TRBV30
clone size: few
D gene: TRBD1
CDR3 protein: CAWSDRTGGNSPLHF
CDR3 DNA: TGTGCCTGGAGTGACCGGACAGGGGGGAATTCACCCCTCCACTTT

J gene: TRBJ1-5
V gene: TRBV6-5
clone size: NA
D gene: NA
CDR3 protein: CASSYYSTSNQPQHF
CDR3 DNA: TGTGCCAGCAGTTACTACTCTACGAGCAATCAGCCCCAGCATTTT

J gene: TRBJ1-5
V gene: TRBV15
clone size: NA
D gene: NA
CDR3 protein: CATGDDEGGGDQPQHF
CDR3 DNA: TGTGCCACCGGGGATGACGAGGGGGGCGGGGATCAGCCCCAGCATTTT

J gene: TRBJ1-4
V gene: TRBV27
clone size: NA
D gene: NA
CDR3 protein: CASTPIFPNEKLFF
CDR3 DNA: TGTGCCAGCACCCCGATTTTCCCTAATGAAAAACTGTTTTTT

J gene: TRBJ2-5
V gene: TRBV25-1
clone size: NA
D gene: NA
CDR3 protein: CASSDMETQYF
CDR3 DNA: TGTGCCAGCAGTGATATGGAGACCCAGTACTTC

J gene: TRBJ1-2
V gene: TRBV27
clone size: few
D gene: TRBD1
CDR3 protein: CASSGGQGAYNYGYTF
CDR3 DNA: TGTGCCAGCAGTGGGGGACAGGGGGCGTATAACTATGGCTACACCTTC

J gene: TRBJ2-3
V gene: TRBV4-1
clone size: NA
D gene: TRBD1
CDR3 protein: CASSQEDRVGDTQYF
CDR3 DNA: TGCGCCAGCAGCCAAGAGGACAGGGTGGGGGATACGCAGTATTTT

J gene: TRBJ1-5
V gene: TRBV6-1
clone size: once
D gene: NA
CDR3 protein: CASSEVVGGLGNQPQHF
CDR3 DNA: TGTGCCAGCAGTGAAGTAGTTGGTGGACTGGGCAATCAGCCCCAGCATTTT

J gene: TRBJ2-2
V gene: TRBV29-1
clone size: NA
D gene: NA
CDR3 protein: CSVEEILTGELFF
CDR3 DNA: TGCAGCGTTGAAGAGATATTAACCGGGGAGCTGTTTTTT

J gene: TRBJ1-4
V gene: TRBV4-1
clone size: NA
D gene: NA
CDR3 protein: CASSQVYEKLFF
CDR3 DNA: TGCGCCAGCAGCCAAGTGTACGAAAAACTGTTTTTT

J gene: TRBJ2-2
V gene: TRBV9
clone size: once
D gene: NA
CDR3 protein: CASSVGGGELFF
CDR3 DNA: TGTGCCAGCAGCGTAGGGGGCGGGGAGCTGTTTTTT

J gene: TRBJ1-2
V gene: TRBV12-5
clone size: NA
D gene: TRBD1
CDR3 protein: CASGSGTGDGYTF
CDR3 DNA: TGTGCTAGTGGTTCCGGGACAGGGGATGGCTACACCTTC

J gene: TRBJ1-5
V gene: TRBV30
clone size: few
D gene: NA
CDR3 protein: CAWSREYSNQPQHF
CDR3 DNA: TGTGCCTGGAGTCGAGAATATAGCAATCAGCCCCAGCATTTT

J gene: TRBJ2-1
V gene: TRBV9
clone size: few
D gene: NA
CDR3 protein: CASSAVDFDEQFF
CDR3 DNA: TGTGCCAGCAGCGCCGTGGACTTCGATGAGCAGTTCTTC

J gene: TRBJ2-6
V gene: TRBV5-1
clone size: NA
D gene: NA
CDR3 protein: CASSSDSGANVLTF
CDR3 DNA: TGCGCCAGCAGTTCCGACTCTGGGGCCAACGTCCTGACTTTC

J gene: TRBJ2-6
V gene: TRBV7-6
clone size: NA
D gene: NA
CDR3 protein: CASSPGEPSGANVLTF
CDR3 DNA: TGTGCCAGCAGCCCTGGGGAGCCCTCTGGGGCCAACGTCCTGACTTTC

J gene: TRBJ2-7
V gene: TRBV5-6
clone size: NA
D gene: NA
CDR3 protein: CASSFVTGRYEQYF
CDR3 DNA: TGTGCCAGCAGCTTCGTTACAGGCCGGTACGAGCAGTACTTC

J gene: TRBJ1-5
V gene: TRBV30
clone size: once
D gene: NA
CDR3 protein: CAWSVPESNQPQHF
CDR3 DNA: TGTGCCTGGAGTGTACCAGAGAGCAATCAGCCCCAGCATTTT

J gene: TRBJ2-1
V gene: TRBV7-9
clone size: NA
D gene: TRBD1
CDR3 protein: CASSLELRGLRFF
CDR3 DNA: TGTGCCAGCAGCTTAGAACTCAGGGGGCTTAGGTTCTTC